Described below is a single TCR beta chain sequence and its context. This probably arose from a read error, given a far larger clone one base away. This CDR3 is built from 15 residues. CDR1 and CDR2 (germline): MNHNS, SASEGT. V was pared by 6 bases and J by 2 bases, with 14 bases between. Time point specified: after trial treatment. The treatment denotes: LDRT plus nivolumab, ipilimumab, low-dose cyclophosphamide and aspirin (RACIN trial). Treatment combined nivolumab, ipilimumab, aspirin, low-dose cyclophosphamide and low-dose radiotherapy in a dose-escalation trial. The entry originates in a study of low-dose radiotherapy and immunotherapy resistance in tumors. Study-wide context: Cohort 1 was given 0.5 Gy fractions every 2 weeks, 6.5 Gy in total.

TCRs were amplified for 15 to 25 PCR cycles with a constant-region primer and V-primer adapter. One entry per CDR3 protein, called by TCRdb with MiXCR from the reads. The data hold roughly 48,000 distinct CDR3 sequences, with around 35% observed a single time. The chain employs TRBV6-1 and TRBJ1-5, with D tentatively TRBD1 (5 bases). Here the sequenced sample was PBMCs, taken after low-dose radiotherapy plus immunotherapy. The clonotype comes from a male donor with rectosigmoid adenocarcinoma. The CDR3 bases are TGTGCCAGCAGAAAAGGACTGGGGGGCAATCAGCCCCAGCATTTT. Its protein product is CASRKGLGGNQPQHF.